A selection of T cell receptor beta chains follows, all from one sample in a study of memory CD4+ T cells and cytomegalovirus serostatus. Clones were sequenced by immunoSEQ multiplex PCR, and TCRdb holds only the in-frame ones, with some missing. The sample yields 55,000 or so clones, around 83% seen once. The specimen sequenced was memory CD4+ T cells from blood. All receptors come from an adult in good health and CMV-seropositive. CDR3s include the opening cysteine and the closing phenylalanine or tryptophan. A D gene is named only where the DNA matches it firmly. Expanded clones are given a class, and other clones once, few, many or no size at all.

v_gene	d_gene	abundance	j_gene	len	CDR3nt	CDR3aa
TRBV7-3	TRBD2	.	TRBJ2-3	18	TGTGCCAGCAGCCATACTAGCGGGGGAGGAGGGAGCACAGATACGCAGTATTTT	CASSHTSGGGGSTDTQYF
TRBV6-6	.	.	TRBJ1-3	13	TGTGCCAGCAGCCAGACCTCTGGAAACACCATATATTTT	CASSQTSGNTIYF
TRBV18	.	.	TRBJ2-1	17	TGTGCCAGCTCACCGGTTACGGTTCAGAGCTCCTACAATGAGCAGTTCTTC	CASSPVTVQSSYNEQFF
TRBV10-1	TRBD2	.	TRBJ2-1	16	TGCGCCAGCCGCACGCGTGGCGGGGGGACGTTTAATGAGCAGTTCTTC	CASRTRGGGTFNEQFF
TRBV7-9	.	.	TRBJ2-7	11	TGTGCCAGCAGCTTAACCTACGAGCAGTACTTC	CASSLTYEQYF
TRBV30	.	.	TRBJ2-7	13	TGTGCCTGGACCCACGGGAGTTCCTACGAGCAGTACTTC	CAWTHGSSYEQYF
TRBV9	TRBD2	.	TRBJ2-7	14	TGTGCCAGCAGCGTAATAGCGGGAGGCTACGAGCAGTACTTC	CASSVIAGGYEQYF
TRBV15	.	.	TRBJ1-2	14	TGTGCCACCAGCAGAGTTCTAGGGGATAATGGCTACACCTTC	CATSRVLGDNGYTF
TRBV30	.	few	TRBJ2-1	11	TGTGCCTGCGCTGAGGGGTATGAGCAGTTCTTC	CACAEGYEQFF
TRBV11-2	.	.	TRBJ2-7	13	TGTGCCAGCAGCTTCCCGCGAACCTACGAGCAGTACTTC	CASSFPRTYEQYF
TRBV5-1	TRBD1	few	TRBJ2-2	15	TGCGCCAGCAGCCCGGGACAGGGGAGAACCGGGGAGCTGTTTTTT	CASSPGQGRTGELFF
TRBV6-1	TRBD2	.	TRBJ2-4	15	TGTGCCAGCACCCTAGGACTAGCAAGGCAAAACATTCAGTACTTC	CASTLGLARQNIQYF
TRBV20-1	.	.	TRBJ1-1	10	TGCAGTGCGAGGAGGGAGGAAGCTTTCTTT	CSARREEAFF
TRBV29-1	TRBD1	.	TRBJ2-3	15	TGCAGCGTTGACTCTTCCAGGGGGAGCACAGATACGCAGTATTTT	CSVDSSRGSTDTQYF
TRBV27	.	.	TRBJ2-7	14	TGTGCCAGCAGTTTAAGCCTGCAGCCTTACGAGCAGTACTTC	CASSLSLQPYEQYF
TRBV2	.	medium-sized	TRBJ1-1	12	TGTGCCAGCAGTGAAAGTACCAGCCTGGCTTTCTTT	CASSESTSLAFF
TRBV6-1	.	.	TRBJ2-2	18	TGTGCCAGCAGTGAAAAAGAATCGAGGGGGGCCTACACCGGGGAGCTGTTTTTT	CASSEKESRGAYTGELFF
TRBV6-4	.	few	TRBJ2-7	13	TGTGCCAGCAGTGACTCGGGACTTTACGAGCAGTACTTC	CASSDSGLYEQYF
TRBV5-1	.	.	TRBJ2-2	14	TGCGCCAGCAGCTTGAGTACGGACCTCGGGGAGCTGTTTTTT	CASSLSTDLGELFF
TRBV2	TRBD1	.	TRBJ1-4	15	TGTGCCAGCAGACCAAGACAGGGGGTCCGGGAAAAACTGTTTTTT	CASRPRQGVREKLFF
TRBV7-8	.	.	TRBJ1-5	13	TGTGCCAGCACCGATGGGGGTAATCAGCCCCAGCATTTT	CASTDGGNQPQHF
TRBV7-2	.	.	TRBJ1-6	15	TGTGCCAGCAGCTTAGACGGCGGCGTGAATTCACCCCTCCACTTT	CASSLDGGVNSPLHF
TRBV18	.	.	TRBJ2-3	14	TGTGCCAGCTCACCGCCGAGGGAGCCAGATACGCAGTATTTT	CASSPPREPDTQYF
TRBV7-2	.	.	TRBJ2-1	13	TGTGCCAGCAGCTTATTACAGTACAATGAGCAGTTCTTC	CASSLLQYNEQFF
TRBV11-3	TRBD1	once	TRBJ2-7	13	TGTGCCAGCAGCGCTACAGGGGCCTACGAGCAGTACTTC	CASSATGAYEQYF
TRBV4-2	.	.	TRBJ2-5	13	TGTGCCAGCAGCCCAGGGTTGGAAGAGACCCAGTACTTC	CASSPGLEETQYF
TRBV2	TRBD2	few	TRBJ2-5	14	TGTGCCAGCAGTACAGCGGGGAACCAAGAGACCCAGTACTTC	CASSTAGNQETQYF
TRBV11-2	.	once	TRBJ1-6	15	TGTGCCAGCAGCTCCCGGGGGGCCGGGGGGCAACCCCTCCACTTT	CASSSRGAGGQPLHF
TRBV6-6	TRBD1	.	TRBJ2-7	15	TGTGCCAGCAGAAAGACAGGGGGTGGTTCGGGCGAGCAGTACTTC	CASRKTGGGSGEQYF
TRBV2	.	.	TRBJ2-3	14	TGTGCCAGCAGTGAAGTAGGGGGCACAGATACGCAGTATTTT	CASSEVGGTDTQYF
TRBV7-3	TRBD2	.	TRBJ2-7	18	TGTGCCAGCAGCTTAAGCGGTGGACTAGCGGGAGTCAGCAACGAGCAGTACTTC	CASSLSGGLAGVSNEQYF
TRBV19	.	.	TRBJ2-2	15	TGTGCCAGTAGTATTGGCGGGGGCCCTCCACGGGAGCTGTTTTTT	CASSIGGGPPRELFF
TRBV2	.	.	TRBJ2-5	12	TGTGCCAGCAGACAGGGCCGGGAGACCCAGTACTTC	CASRQGRETQYF
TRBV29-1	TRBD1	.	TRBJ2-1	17	TGCAGCGTTGGGGGCAGGGGGCGATTTTCTGGGCTCAATGAGCAGTTCTTC	CSVGGRGRFSGLNEQFF
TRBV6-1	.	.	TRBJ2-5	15	TGTGCCAGCAGTGAAGCGCCGGGACGGCAAGAGACCCAGTACTTC	CASSEAPGRQETQYF
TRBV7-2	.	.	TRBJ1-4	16	TGTGCCAGCAGCTTACACGGCGGTGCAACTAATGAAAAACTGTTTTTT	CASSLHGGATNEKLFF
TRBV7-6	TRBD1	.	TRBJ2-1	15	TGTGCCAGCAGCTTAGGACAGGGCAAATACAATGAGCAGTTCTTC	CASSLGQGKYNEQFF
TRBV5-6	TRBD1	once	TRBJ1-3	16	TGTGCCAGCAGCTCTCGTCACAGGGGGCCTGGAAACACCATATATTTT	CASSSRHRGPGNTIYF
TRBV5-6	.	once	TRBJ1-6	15	TGTGCCAGCAGACCCAACCAGGGTTATAATTCACCCCTCCACTTT	CASRPNQGYNSPLHF
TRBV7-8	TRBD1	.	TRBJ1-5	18	TGTGCCAGCAGCTTTATCGGACAGGGAAGGAGAGGAGCTCAGCCCCAGCATTTT	CASSFIGQGRRGAQPQHF
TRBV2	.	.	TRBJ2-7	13	TGTGCCAGCAGCAAGGACCGCGCCTACGAGCAGTACTTC	CASSKDRAYEQYF
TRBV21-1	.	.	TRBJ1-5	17	TGTGCCAGCAGCAAAGCCGGGGGGGAAGTAGGCAATCAGCCCCAGCATTTT	CASSKAGGEVGNQPQHF
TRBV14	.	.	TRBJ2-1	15	TGTGCCAGCAGCCGTACCCGTACGGACCTCAATGAGCAGTTCTTC	CASSRTRTDLNEQFF
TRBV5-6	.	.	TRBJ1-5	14	TGTGCCAGCAGCTTGGCGGTGGGGGATCAGCCCCAGCATTTT	CASSLAVGDQPQHF
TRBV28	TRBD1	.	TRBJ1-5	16	TGTGCCAGCAGTCCGACTCGACAGGGGAAAAATCAGCCCCAGCATTTT	CASSPTRQGKNQPQHF
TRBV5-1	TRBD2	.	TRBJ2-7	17	TGCGCCAGCAGCTTTTTCTCCAGCAGCGGGAGCTCCTACGAGCAGTACTTC	CASSFFSSSGSSYEQYF
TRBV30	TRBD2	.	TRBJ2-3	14	TGTGCCTGGAGTGTTGCGGGAGGGATAGATACGCAGTATTTT	CAWSVAGGIDTQYF
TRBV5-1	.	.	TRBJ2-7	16	TGCGCCAGCATAACCTCCCCAGGGGGGGGCATCTACGAGCAGTACTTC	CASITSPGGGIYEQYF
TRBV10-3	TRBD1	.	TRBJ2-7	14	TGTGCCATCAGTGAAGGGACAGCTTCCTACGAGCAGTACTTC	CAISEGTASYEQYF
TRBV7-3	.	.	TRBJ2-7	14	TGTGCCAGCAGCCCCGTCGGAAGCACCTACGAGCAGTACTTC	CASSPVGSTYEQYF